This TCR beta chain was captured by sequencing in a study of type 1 and type 2 diabetes patients. Across the whole study: Participants included type 1 and type 2 diabetes patients plus nondiabetic controls. Magnetic bead positive selection isolated CD4+ or CD8+ T cells from PBMCs. Findings and limits, study-wide: V and J gene usage correlated at about 0.97 between type 2 diabetes and control samples.

There are 13 residues in the CDR3. V dropped 6 bases and J dropped 2 bases, with 11 bases sitting between them. The germline V gene has CDR1 LNHDA and CDR2 SQIVND (reference sequence). This clonotype was observed a handful of times. Its antigen remains unidentified. Each diabetic donor fulfilled classification criteria for either type 1 or type 2. Genomic DNA was the PCR template. Multiplex PCR with 30 forward and 13 reverse primers amplified the TCR beta CDR3. TCRdb analysed the multiplex PCR reads with MiXCR anew, one entry per CDR3 protein. The data hold some 250,000 distinct CDR3 sequences, with more than 40% observed a single time.

The sample comprised peripheral blood mononuclear cells (PBMCs). The TCR comes from a man younger than 35 with type 2 diabetes. The V call is TRBV19, the J call TRBJ2-7; no clear D. CDR3 loop: CASSAGPTYEQYF. DNA of the CDR3: TGTGCCAGTAGCGCCGGGCCGACCTACGAGCAGTACTTC.